This T cell receptor (beta chain) is from a study of shared clonotypes between healthy human individuals. The germline gives CDR1 SGHRS, CDR2 YFSETQ. V was trimmed by 4 bases and J by 2 bases, leaving 15 bases between them. This CDR3 is 15 amino acids long. Repertoires were generated with immunoSEQ multiplex PCR, while TCRdb's copy carries only in-frame clones and drops some. Of over 700,000 clones in the sample, 72% were seen once. Many counts were recorded for this clone. The sequenced sample consisted of memory CD4+ T cells sorted from blood. Indicated subset: CD45RA-negative fraction. The chain couples TRBV5-1 to TRBJ1-2, with D possibly TRBD1 on 6 matching bases. The receptor's source is a woman aged 25 to 39 in good health. CDR3 protein: CASSPGQNKNYGYTF. Here the CDR3 DNA reads TGCGCCAGCAGCCCCGGACAGAACAAAAACTATGGCTACACCTTC. Supplemented by reference TRBV5-1 and TRBJ1-2, the full variable domain reads KAGVTQTPRYLIKTRGQQVTLSCSPISGHRSVSWYQQTPGQGLQFLFEYFSETQRNKGNFPGRFSGRQFSNSRSEMNVSTLELGDSALYLCASSPGQNKNYGYTFGSGTRLTVV.